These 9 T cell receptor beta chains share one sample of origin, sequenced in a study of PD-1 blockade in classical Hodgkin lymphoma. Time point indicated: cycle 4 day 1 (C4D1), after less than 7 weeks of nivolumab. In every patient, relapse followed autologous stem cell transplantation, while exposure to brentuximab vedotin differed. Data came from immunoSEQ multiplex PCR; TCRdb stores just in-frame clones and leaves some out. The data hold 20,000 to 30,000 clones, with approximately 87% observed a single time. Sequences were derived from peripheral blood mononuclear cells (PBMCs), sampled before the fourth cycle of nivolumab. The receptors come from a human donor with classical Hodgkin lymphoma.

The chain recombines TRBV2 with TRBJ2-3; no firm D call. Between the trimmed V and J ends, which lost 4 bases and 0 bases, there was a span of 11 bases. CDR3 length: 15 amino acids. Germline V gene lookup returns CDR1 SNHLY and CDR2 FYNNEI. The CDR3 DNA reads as TGTGCCAGCAGTGGAGAGCGAGCTAGCACAGATACGCAGTATTTT. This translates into CASSGERASTDTQYF.

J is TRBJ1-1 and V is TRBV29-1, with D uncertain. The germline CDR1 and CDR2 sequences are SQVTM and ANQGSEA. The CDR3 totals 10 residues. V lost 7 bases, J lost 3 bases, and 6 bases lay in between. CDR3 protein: CSARDTEAFF. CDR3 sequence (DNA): TGCAGCGCTCGGGACACTGAAGCTTTCTTT.

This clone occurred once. CDR3 sequence: CASSYRFDRVEEQYF. CDR3 DNA: TGTGCCAGCAGTTACAGGTTTGACAGGGTTGAAGAGCAGTACTTC. The chain uses TRBV6-5 and TRBJ2-7, with 7 nucleotides matching TRBD1. Germline lookup yields CDR1 MNHEY and CDR2 SVGAGI. The CDR3 length is 15 residues. The V and J ends lost 2 bases and 7 bases, in that order; junction bases with no gene match: 11.

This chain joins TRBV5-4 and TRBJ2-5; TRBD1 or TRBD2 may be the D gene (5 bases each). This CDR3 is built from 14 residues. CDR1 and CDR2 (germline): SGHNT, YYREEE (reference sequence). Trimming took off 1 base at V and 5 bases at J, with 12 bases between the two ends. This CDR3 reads CASSLSLEGETQYF. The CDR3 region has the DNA TGTGCCAGCAGCTTGAGCCTAGAGGGGGAGACCCAGTACTTC.

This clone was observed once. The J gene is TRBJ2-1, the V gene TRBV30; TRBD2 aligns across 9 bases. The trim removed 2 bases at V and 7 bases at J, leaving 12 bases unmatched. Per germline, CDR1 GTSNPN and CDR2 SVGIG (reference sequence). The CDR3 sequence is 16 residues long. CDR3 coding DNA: TGTGCCTGGAGTATGCTAGCGGGATCCCCTATTAATGAGCAGTTCTTC. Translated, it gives CAWSMLAGSPINEQFF.

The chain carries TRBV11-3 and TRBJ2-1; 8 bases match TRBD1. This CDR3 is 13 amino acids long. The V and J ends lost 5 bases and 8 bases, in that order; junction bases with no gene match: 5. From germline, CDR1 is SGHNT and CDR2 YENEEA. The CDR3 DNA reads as TGTGCCAGCAGCCTAGGACAGGGCTATGAGCAGTTCTTC. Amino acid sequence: CASSLGQGYEQFF.

The CDR3, as DNA: TGTGCCAGCAGCCAATTCGGGATCGAGCAGTACTTC. This translates into CASSQFGIEQYF. The chain links TRBV7-2 to TRBJ2-7, with D possibly TRBD2 on 5 matching bases. CDR1 and CDR2 (germline): SGHTA, FQGNSA. The germline V and J ends were trimmed by 5 bases and 6 bases, with 11 bases remaining between them. The CDR3 spans 12 residues.

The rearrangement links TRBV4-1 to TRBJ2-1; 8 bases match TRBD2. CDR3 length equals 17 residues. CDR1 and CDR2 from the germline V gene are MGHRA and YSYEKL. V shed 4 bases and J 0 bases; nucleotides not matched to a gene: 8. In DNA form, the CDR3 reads TGCGCCAGCAGCCGGACCCTACTAGCGGCCTCCTACAATGAGCAGTTCTTC. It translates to CASSRTLLAASYNEQFF.

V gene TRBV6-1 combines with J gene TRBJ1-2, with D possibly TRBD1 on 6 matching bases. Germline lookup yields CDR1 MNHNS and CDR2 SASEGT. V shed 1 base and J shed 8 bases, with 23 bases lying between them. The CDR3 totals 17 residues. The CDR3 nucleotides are TGTGCCAGCAGTGAAGAGGACAGTTCCCCGTTTATTTACGGCTACACCTTC. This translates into CASSEEDSSPFIYGYTF.